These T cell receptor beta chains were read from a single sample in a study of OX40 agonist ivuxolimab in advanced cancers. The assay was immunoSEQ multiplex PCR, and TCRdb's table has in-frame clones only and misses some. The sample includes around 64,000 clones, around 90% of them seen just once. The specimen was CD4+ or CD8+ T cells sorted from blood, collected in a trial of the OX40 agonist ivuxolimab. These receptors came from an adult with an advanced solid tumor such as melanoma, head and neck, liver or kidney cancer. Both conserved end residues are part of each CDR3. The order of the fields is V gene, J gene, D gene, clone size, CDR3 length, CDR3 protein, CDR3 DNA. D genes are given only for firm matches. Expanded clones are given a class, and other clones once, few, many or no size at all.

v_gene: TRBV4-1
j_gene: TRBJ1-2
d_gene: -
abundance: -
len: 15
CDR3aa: CASSQGAGWVEGYTF
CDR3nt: TGCGCCAGCAGCCAAGGGGCAGGGTGGGTCGAAGGCTACACCTTC

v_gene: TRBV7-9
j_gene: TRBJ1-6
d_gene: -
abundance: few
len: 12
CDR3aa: CASMSGAPPLHF
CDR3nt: TGTGCCAGCATGTCGGGGGCTCCACCCCTCCACTTT

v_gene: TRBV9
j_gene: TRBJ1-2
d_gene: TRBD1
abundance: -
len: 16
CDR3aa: CASSVEWTGGNYGYTF
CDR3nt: TGTGCCAGCAGCGTAGAGTGGACAGGAGGGAACTATGGCTACACCTTC

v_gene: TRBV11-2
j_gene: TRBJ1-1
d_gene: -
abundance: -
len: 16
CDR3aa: CASSFTPPGSNTEAFF
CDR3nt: TGTGCCAGCAGCTTCACGCCTCCGGGATCGAACACTGAAGCTTTCTTT

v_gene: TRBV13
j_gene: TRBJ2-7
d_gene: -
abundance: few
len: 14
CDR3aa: CASSLSGGVYEQYF
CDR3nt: TGTGCCAGCAGCTTATCCGGGGGAGTCTACGAGCAGTACTTC

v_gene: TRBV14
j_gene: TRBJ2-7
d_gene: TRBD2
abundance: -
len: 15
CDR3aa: CASSQWEREASEQYF
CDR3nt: TGTGCCAGCAGCCAATGGGAGCGGGAAGCCTCCGAGCAGTACTTC

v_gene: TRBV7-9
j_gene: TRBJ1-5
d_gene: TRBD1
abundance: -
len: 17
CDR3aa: CASSLESWGQGGQPQHF
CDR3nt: TGTGCCAGCAGCTTAGAAAGTTGGGGACAGGGCGGTCAGCCCCAGCATTTT

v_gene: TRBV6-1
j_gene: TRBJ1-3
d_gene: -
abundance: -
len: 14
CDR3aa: CASRDDRSGNTIYF
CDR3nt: TGTGCCAGCAGAGACGATCGCTCTGGAAACACCATATATTTT

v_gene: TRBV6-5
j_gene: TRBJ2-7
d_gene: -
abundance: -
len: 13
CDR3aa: CASSLRPTYEQYF
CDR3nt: TGTGCCAGCAGTTTACGCCCCACCTACGAGCAGTACTTC

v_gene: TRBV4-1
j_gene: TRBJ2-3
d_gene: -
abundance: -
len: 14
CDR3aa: CASSQVTDTDTQYF
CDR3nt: TGCGCCAGCAGCCAAGTAACCGACACAGATACGCAGTATTTT

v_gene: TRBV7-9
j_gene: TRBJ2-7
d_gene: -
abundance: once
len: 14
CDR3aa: CASSPRTGSYEQYF
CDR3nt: TGTGCCAGCAGTCCTCGGACGGGGTCCTACGAGCAGTACTTC

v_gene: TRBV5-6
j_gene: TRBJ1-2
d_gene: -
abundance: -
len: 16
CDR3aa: CASSLSLGEFGYGYTF
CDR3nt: TGTGCCAGCAGCTTGAGCCTGGGGGAATTTGGTTATGGCTACACCTTC

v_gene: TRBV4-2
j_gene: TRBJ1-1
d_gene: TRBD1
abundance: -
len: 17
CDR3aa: CASSQYRTGPMNTEAFF
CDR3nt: TGTGCCAGCAGCCAATACCGGACAGGACCTATGAACACTGAAGCTTTCTTT

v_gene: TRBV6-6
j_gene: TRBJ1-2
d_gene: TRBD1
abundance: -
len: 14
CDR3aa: CASSYSGQGYGYTF
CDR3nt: TGTGCCAGCAGTTACTCAGGACAGGGGTATGGCTACACCTTC